This record concerns one T cell receptor beta chain sequence. Its antigen is not known. TCRdb keeps only in-frame clones here, not all; method: immunoSEQ multiplex PCR. This sample has nearly 2 million clones, with around 96% found just once. These data originate in a study of shared clonotypes between healthy human individuals. Points from the study as a whole: Having only a few donors restricted how much genetic and exposure-history diversity was captured.

Naive CD8 cells lacked CD45RO, underwent positive selection for CCR7 and left out terminally differentiated effector memory CD45RA+ cells. Donation came from healthy HIV-negative adults that had no recent acute infections or vaccinations. After removal of 8 bases from V and 2 bases from J, the junction contained 5 bases not matched to a gene. This CDR3 spans 15 amino acids. Germline CDR1 MNHNS, CDR2 SASEGT. The sequenced sample consisted of naive CD8+ T cells sorted from blood. The clonotype comes from a man aged 18 to 30 in good health. This chain uses TRBV6-1 with TRBJ2-2, with 10 bases identical to TRBD1. The CDR3 DNA is TGTGCCAGCGAAGGGACAGGGGCCAACACCGGGGAGCTGTTTTTT. Translating it yields CASEGTGANTGELFF.